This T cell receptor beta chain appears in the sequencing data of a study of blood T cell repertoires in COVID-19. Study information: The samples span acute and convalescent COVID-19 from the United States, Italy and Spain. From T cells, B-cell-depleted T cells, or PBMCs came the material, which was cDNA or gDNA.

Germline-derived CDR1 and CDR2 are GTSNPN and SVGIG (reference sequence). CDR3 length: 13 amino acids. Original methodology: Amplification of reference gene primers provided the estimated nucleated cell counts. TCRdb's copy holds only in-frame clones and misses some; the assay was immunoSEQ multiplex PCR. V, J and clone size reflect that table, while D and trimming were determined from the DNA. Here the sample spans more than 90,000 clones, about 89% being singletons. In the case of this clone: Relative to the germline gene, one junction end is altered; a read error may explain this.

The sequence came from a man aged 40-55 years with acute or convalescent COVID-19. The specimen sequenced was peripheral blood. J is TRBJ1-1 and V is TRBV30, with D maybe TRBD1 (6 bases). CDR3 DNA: TGTGCCTGGAGTGTATCAGGGGCACGGTCAGCAATCTTT. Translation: CAWSVSGARSAIF. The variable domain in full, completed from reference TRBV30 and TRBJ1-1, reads SQTIHQWPATLVQPVGSPLSLECTVEGTSNPNLYWYRQAAGRGLQLLFYSVGIGQISSEVPQNLSASRPQDRQFILSSKKLLLSDSGFYLCAWSVSGARSAIFGQGTRLTVV.